Below, 10 T cell receptor beta chains from the same sample are listed, as sequenced in a study of ipilimumab plus nivolumab after autologous stem cell transplantation. Profiled with immunoSEQ multiplex PCR; TCRdb holds only in-frame clones, not every one. The sample has some 15,000 clones; roughly 74% are singletons. Specimen: PBMCs, collected in a trial of ipilimumab plus nivolumab as post-transplant consolidation. These receptors came from a male donor with primary mediastinal lymphoma.

The chain carries TRBV5-4 and TRBJ2-2; TRBD1 matches at 8 bases. The CDR3 is 18 residues long. Germline V gene data show CDR1 as SGHNT and CDR2 as YYREEE (reference sequence). V was pared by 1 base and J by 1 base, with 9 bases of the junction left unmatched. CDR3 protein: CASSLRGTGPLNTGELFF. CDR3 DNA sequence: TGTGCCAGCAGCTTGAGGGGGACAGGCCCTTTGAACACCGGGGAGCTGTTTTTT.

The chain couples TRBV7-2 to TRBJ2-7; D remains unclear. The CDR3 is made up of 14 amino acids. The V and J ends lost 0 bases and 0 bases respectively, with 6 bases between them. The V gene's germline CDR1 is SGHTA and CDR2 FQGNSA. CDR3: CASSLARLSYEQYF. The DNA for the CDR3 is TGTGCCAGCAGCTTAGCGCGTCTCTCCTACGAGCAGTACTTC.

This clone rates as medium-sized (0.01 to 0.1%). Other DNA sequences in this sample translate to the same CDR3. The chain employs TRBV19 and TRBJ2-2; no clear D. Looked up from germline, CDR1 is LNHDA and CDR2 is SQIVND (reference sequence). This CDR3 comprises 13 residues. Between the trimmed V and J ends, which lost 5 bases and 6 bases, there was a span of 10 bases. This CDR3 reads CASSFRVAGELFF. The CDR3, as DNA: TGTGCCAGTAGTTTCCGTGTTGCCGGGGAGCTGTTTTTT.

There are a few counts of this clone. The chain has TRBV19 and TRBJ2-7; TRBD1 matches 8 bases. Germline V CDR1 and CDR2: LNHDA, SQIVND (reference sequence). This CDR3 is 14 amino acids long. Trimming cost V 11 bases and J 0 bases; bases outside gene matches: 9. CDR3 amino acids: CAGIYRGSSYEQYF. CDR3 sequence (DNA): TGTGCCGGAATCTACAGGGGGAGCTCCTACGAGCAGTACTTC. The full variable domain, its missing parts supplied by reference TRBV19 and TRBJ2-7, is DGGITQSPKYLFRKEGQNVTLSCEQNLNHDAMYWYRQDPGQGLRLIYYSQIVNDFQKGDIAEGYSVSREKKESFPLTVTSAQKNPTAFYLCAGIYRGSSYEQYFGPGTRLTVT.

V is TRBV7-2 and J is TRBJ2-7; D gene unclear. The CDR3 contains 12 residues. The ends were cut back, 1 base at V and 8 bases at J, with 9 bases in the middle. Germline CDR1 is SGHTA and CDR2 is FQGNSA. The CDR3 nucleotides are TGTGCCAGCAGCTTAGGTTCGGCAAAGCAGTACTTC. Its protein product is CASSLGSAKQYF.

The chain uses TRBV12-5 and TRBJ2-3; 8 nucleotides line up with TRBD1. This CDR3 contains 14 residues. Looked up from germline, CDR1 is LGHNT and CDR2 is FRNRAP. V was pared by 8 bases and J by 3 bases, with 7 bases of the junction left unmatched. The CDR3 loop is CASSGTGPTDTQYF. In DNA form, the CDR3 reads TGTGCTAGTAGTGGGACAGGCCCTACAGATACGCAGTATTTT.

The chain links TRBV30 to TRBJ1-6; no clear D. Per the germline V gene, CDR1 is GTSNPN and CDR2 is SVGIG (reference sequence). Trimming cost V 2 bases and J 9 bases, with 20 bases left between them. This CDR3 contains 16 residues. CDR3 DNA sequence: TGTGCCTGGAGTTTTGATCCGGCCTCGCATGTTTCACCCCTCCACTTT. This translates into CAWSFDPASHVSPLHF. Combining the CDR3 with reference TRBV30 and TRBJ1-6 gives the whole variable domain SQTIHQWPATLVQPVGSPLSLECTVEGTSNPNLYWYRQAAGRGLQLLFYSVGIGQISSEVPQNLSASRPQDRQFILSSKKLLLSDSGFYLCAWSFDPASHVSPLHFGNGTRLTVT.

The chain uses TRBV7-8 and TRBJ1-3; possibly TRBD1 for D (6 bases). Between the trimmed V and J ends, which lost 1 base and 0 bases, there was a span of 10 bases. The CDR3 sequence is 16 residues long. CDR1 SGHVS and CDR2 FQNEAQ come from the germline V gene. CDR3 coding DNA: TGTGCCAGCAGCTTAGGGACAGTGAGCTCTGGAAACACCATATATTTT. Protein sequence: CASSLGTVSSGNTIYF.

This chain links TRBV14 with TRBJ2-2; TRBD1 agrees at 8 bases. This CDR3 is built from 19 residues. The J segment lost 2 bases and the V segment lost 1 base, leaving 12 bases of the junction unmatched. Germline-derived CDR1 and CDR2 are SGHDN and FVKESK. CDR3 DNA: TGTGCCAGCAGCCAAGTTTCAGGAGCAGGGACAGGTAACACCGGGGAGCTGTTTTTT. Its translation: CASSQVSGAGTGNTGELFF.

The genes are TRBV21-1 and TRBJ1-5. TRBV21-1 is recorded as a pseudogene. The CDR3 spans 16 residues. The DNA for the CDR3 is TGTGCCAGCAGCGCTAGAAAGGGACCAAGCAATCAGCCCCAGCATTTT. Its translation: CASSARKGPSNQPQHF.